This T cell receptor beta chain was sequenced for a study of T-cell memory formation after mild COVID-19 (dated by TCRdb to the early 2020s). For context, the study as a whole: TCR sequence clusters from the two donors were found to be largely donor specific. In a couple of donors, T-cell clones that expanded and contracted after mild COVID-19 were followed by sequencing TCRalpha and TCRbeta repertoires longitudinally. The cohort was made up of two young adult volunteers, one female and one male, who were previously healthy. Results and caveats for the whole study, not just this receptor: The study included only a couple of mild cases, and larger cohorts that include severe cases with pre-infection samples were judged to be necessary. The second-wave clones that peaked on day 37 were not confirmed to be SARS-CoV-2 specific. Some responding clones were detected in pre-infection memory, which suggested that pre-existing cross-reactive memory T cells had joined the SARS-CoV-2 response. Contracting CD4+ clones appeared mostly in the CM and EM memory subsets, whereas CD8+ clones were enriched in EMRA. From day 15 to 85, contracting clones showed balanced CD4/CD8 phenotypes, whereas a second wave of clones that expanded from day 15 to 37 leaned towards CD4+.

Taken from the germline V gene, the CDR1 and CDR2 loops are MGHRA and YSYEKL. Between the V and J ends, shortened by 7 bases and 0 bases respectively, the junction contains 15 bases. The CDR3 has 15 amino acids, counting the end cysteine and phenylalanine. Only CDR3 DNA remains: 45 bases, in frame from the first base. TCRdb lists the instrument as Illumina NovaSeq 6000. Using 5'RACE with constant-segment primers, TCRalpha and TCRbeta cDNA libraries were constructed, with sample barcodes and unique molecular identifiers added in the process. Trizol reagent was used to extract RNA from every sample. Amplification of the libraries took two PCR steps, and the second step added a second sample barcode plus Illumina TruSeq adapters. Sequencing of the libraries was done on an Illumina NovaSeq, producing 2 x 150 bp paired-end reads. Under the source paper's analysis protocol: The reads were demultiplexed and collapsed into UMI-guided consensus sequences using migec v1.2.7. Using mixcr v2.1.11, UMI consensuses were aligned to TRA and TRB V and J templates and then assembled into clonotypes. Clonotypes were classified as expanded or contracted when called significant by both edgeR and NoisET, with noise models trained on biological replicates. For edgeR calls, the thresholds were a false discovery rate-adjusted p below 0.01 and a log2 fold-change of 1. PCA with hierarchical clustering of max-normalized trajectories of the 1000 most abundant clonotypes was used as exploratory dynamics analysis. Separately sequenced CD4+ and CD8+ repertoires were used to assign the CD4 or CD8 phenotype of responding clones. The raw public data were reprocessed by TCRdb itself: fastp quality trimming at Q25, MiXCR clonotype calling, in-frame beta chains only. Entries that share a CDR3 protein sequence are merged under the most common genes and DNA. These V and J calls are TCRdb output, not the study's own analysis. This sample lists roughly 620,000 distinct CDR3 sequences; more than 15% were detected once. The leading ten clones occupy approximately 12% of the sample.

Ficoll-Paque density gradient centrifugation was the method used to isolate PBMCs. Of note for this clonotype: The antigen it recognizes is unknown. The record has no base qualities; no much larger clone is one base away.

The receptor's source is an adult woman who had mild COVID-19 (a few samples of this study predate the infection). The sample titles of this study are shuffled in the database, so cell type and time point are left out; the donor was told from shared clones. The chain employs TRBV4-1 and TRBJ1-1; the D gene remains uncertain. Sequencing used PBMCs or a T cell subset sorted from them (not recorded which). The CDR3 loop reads CASNRYGVLNTEAFF. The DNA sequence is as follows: TGCGCCAGCAACCGGTATGGGGTTTTGAACACTGAAGCTTTCTTT.